The 12 T cell receptor beta chains below all came from one sample that was sequenced in a study of Tregs in tolerant kidney transplant recipients. Antigen specificity for these receptors is unknown. Assay used: immunoSEQ multiplex PCR; TCRdb lists only in-frame clones, some missing. The sample consists of about 4,900 clones, under 45% of them appearing once. Sequenced sample: CD8+ T cells from blood cultured with allogeneic cells. These receptors all come from a human donor in good health.

By sample fraction, this clone is medium-sized. The chain joins TRBV6-6 to TRBJ1-2; D is unclear. CDR1 MNHNY and CDR2 SVGAGI come from the germline V gene (reference sequence). This CDR3 comprises 12 residues. The ends were cut back, 0 bases at V and 4 bases at J, with 3 bases in the middle. CDR3 region: CASSYSAYGYTF. DNA of the CDR3: TGTGCCAGCAGTTACTCGGCCTATGGCTACACCTTC.

The rearrangement links TRBV4-1 to TRBJ1-2; a weak D match, TRBD1 (5 bases). V lost 1 base, J lost 5 bases, and 14 bases lay in between. Germline V gives CDR1 MGHRA, CDR2 YSYEKL. This CDR3 has 15 amino acids. The CDR3 spells CASSQGVLGEYGYTF. In nucleotides, the CDR3 is TGCGCCAGCAGCCAAGGAGTTTTGGGGGAGTATGGCTACACCTTC.

Comments on this clone: One end of the junction does not line up with germline, which may come from a read error. This chain joins TRBV5-4 and TRBJ2-7; D is uncertain. The CDR3 loop spans 16 amino acids. The germline gives CDR1 SGHNT, CDR2 YYREEE (reference sequence). As DNA, the CDR3 is TGCGCCAGCAGCCAAGATCCCGCGCTTCTTACATACGAGCAGTACTTC. It codes for CASSQDPALLTYEQYF.

This clone was seen only once. The J gene is TRBJ2-7, the V gene TRBV6-5, with D possibly matching TRBD2 (6 bases). Germline V lookup: CDR1 MNHEY, CDR2 SVGAGI. Trimming stripped 4 bases from V and 4 bases from J, with 11 bases between. The CDR3 loop spans 13 amino acids. The CDR3 DNA reads as TGTGCCAGCAGTTTTGGGGGGAGGTACGAGCAGTACTTC. It encodes CASSFGGRYEQYF.

The chain combines TRBV27 with TRBJ2-7; D possibly corresponds to TRBD1 (5 bases). CDR3 length: 14 amino acids. V shed 2 bases and J shed 3 bases, with 11 bases lying between them. Germline CDR1 is MNHEY and CDR2 is SMNVEV (reference sequence). The CDR3 region has the DNA TGTGCCAGCAGTTTAGTCGTTGGACACTACGAGCAGTACTTC. Encoded protein: CASSLVVGHYEQYF.

This clone was picked up a small number of times. V is TRBV6-5 and J is TRBJ1-6; 8 bases fit TRBD1. Germline trimming cut 5 bases from V and 9 bases from J; bases unmatched to any gene: 6. This CDR3 is 14 amino acids long. Germline CDR1 is MNHEY and CDR2 is SVGAGI. The DNA for the CDR3 is TGTGCCAGCAGTGAGGGACAGGAGGGTTCACCCCTCCACTTT. This gives the protein CASSEGQEGSPLHF.

This clone counts as medium-sized (0.01 to 0.1%). The chain uses TRBV29-1 and TRBJ2-7, with D perhaps matching TRBD1 or TRBD2 (5 bases each). This CDR3 is built from 13 residues. CDR1 SQVTM and CDR2 ANQGSEA come from the germline V gene. Trimming shortened V by 0 bases and J by 1 base, and 7 bases separated the two germline ends. This CDR3 is CSVEDGGSYEQYF. Written as DNA, the CDR3 is TGCAGCGTTGAAGATGGGGGTTCCTACGAGCAGTACTTC.

In its sample, this clone was seen once. V usage is TRBV12-2 and J usage is TRBJ2-1; the tabulated D call, TRBD2, remains unverified against the DNA. TRBV12-2 is given as a pseudogene. CDR3 length equals 13 residues. CDR3 residues: CASSPPRGNEQFF. The CDR3 DNA sequence: TGTGCCAGCAGCCCCCCTCGCGGGAATGAGCAGTTCTTC.

Sample share makes this clone medium-sized (0.01 to 0.1%). V gene TRBV4-1 combines with J gene TRBJ2-3, with D maybe TRBD2 (5 bases). The germline CDR1 and CDR2 sequences are MGHRA and YSYEKL. This CDR3 has 13 amino acids. Trimming pared 6 bases from V and 0 bases from J, leaving 7 bases between. In DNA form, the CDR3 reads TGCGCCAGCAGTGGAGGAAGCACAGATACGCAGTATTTT. It translates to CASSGGSTDTQYF.

The chain joins TRBV7-9 to TRBJ2-2; D remains ambiguous. The CDR3 spans 16 residues. V gave up 1 base and J gave up 0 bases, with 9 bases separating them. Germline CDR1 SEHNR, CDR2 FQNEAQ (reference sequence). The CDR3 coding sequence is TGTGCCAGCAGCTTAGAAGCAGCTGCGAACACCGGGGAGCTGTTTTTT. It is translated as CASSLEAAANTGELFF.

This clone came up a few times. The chain has TRBV5-5 and TRBJ2-7, with a weak D call TRBD1 (5 bases). CDR3 length: 11 residues. CDR1 and CDR2 (germline): SGHKS, YYEKEE (reference sequence). V was cut by 4 bases and J by 4 bases, with 6 bases left in between. In DNA, the CDR3 is TGTGCCAGCAGCGACAGTTACGAGCAGTACTTC. Its protein product is CASSDSYEQYF. The full variable domain, rest sourced from reference TRBV5-5 and TRBJ2-7, is DAGVTQSPTHLIKTRGQQVTLRCSPISGHKSVSWYQQVLGQGPQFIFQYYEKEERGRGNFPDRFSARQFPNYSSELNVNALLLGDSALYLCASSDSYEQYFGPGTRLTVT.

This chain links TRBV7-8 with TRBJ2-7; D remains unclear. Between the trimmed V and J ends, which lost 2 bases and 6 bases, there was a span of 2 bases. Germline CDR1 SGHVS, CDR2 FQNEAQ. The CDR3 is made up of 10 amino acids. CDR3 in amino acids: CASSLLEQYF. The DNA for the CDR3 is TGTGCCAGCAGCTTACTCGAGCAGTACTTC.